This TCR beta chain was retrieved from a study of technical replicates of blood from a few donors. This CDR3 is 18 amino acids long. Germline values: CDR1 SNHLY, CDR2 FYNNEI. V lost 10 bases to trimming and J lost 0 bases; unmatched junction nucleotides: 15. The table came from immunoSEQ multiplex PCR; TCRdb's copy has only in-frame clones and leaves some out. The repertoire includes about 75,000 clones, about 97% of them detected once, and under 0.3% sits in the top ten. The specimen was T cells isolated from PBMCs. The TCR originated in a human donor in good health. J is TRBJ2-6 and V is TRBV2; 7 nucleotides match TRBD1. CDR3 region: CAIATGRRGSSGANVLTF. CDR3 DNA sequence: TGTGCCATCGCGACAGGGAGAAGGGGGAGCTCTGGGGCCAACGTCCTGACTTTC. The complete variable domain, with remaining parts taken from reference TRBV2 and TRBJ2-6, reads EPEVTQTPSHQVTQMGQEVILRCVPISNHLYFYWYRQILGQKVEFLVSFYNNEISEKSEIFDDQFSVERPDGSNFTLKIRSTKLEDSAMYFCAIATGRRGSSGANVLTFGAGSRLTVL.